These 28 T cell receptor beta chains originate from one sample sequenced in a study of shared clonotypes between healthy human individuals. Repertoires were generated with immunoSEQ multiplex PCR, while TCRdb's copy carries only in-frame clones and drops some. The top ten clones hold about 34% of a sample with approximately 640,000 clones, about 90% of them seen once. The specimen was memory CD8+ T cells from PBMCs. The subset: CD45RO+ cells pooled with CCR7-negative TemRA cells. The receptor source for this set is a young man in good health. Some clones in this sample may be carry-over from other donors' samples.

The genes are TRBV27 and TRBJ2-7, with D tentatively TRBD2 (6 bases). Trimming shortened V by 1 base and J by 3 bases, and 16 bases separated the two germline ends. The germline V gene has CDR1 MNHEY and CDR2 SMNVEV (reference sequence). CDR3 length: 16 amino acids. CDR3 loop: CASSLLGTARGYEQYF. CDR3 bases: TGTGCCAGCAGTTTATTAGGGACTGCGAGAGGCTACGAGCAGTACTTC.

The chain employs TRBV7-2 and TRBJ2-1; D may be TRBD2 (6 bases). Trimming left V 5 bases short and J 8 bases short, with 13 bases between. CDR1 and CDR2 from the germline V gene are SGHTA and FQGNSA. The CDR3 loop spans 13 amino acids. The CDR3 bases are TGTGCCAGCAGCATCAGGCCGGGGGATGAGCAGTTCTTC. As protein: CASSIRPGDEQFF.

The chain uses TRBV4-3 and TRBJ2-4; the D gene is possibly TRBD2 (7 bases). The CDR3 is 15 residues long. V lost 0 bases to trimming and J lost 8 bases, with 14 bases between them. The germline V gene encodes CDR1 LGHNA and CDR2 YSLEER. The CDR3 protein is CASSQERGARYIQYF. CDR3 bases: TGCGCCAGCAGCCAAGAACGGGGGGCACGATACATTCAGTACTTC.

This chain uses TRBV27 with TRBJ2-7; 8 bases map to TRBD2. This CDR3 has 15 residues. Germline CDR1 reads MNHEY; CDR2 reads SMNVEV (reference sequence). V lost 2 bases to trimming and J lost 2 bases; unmatched junction nucleotides: 5. The CDR3 loop is CASSLDSGSPYEQYF. CDR3 coding DNA: TGTGCCAGCAGTTTAGACAGCGGGAGCCCCTACGAGCAGTACTTC.

V is TRBV6-1 and J is TRBJ1-2; TRBD1 might be the D (5 bases). CDR3 length equals 15 residues. Germline values: CDR1 MNHNS, CDR2 SASEGT. V lost 1 base to trimming and J lost 8 bases, with 17 bases between them. Written as DNA, the CDR3 is TGTGCCAGCAGTGAAGGGGCGAGCAGGGCGTCAGGCTACACCTTC. As protein: CASSEGASRASGYTF.

This clone was recorded once. The chain employs TRBV19 and TRBJ2-7; 9 nucleotides match TRBD2. V was clipped by 0 bases and J by 2 bases; unmatched bases: 2. Germline values: CDR1 LNHDA, CDR2 SQIVND (reference sequence). The CDR3 extends over 15 amino acids. The CDR3 DNA is TGTGCCAGTAGTATAGATGCTAGCGGGGCCTACGAGCAGTACTTC. Translated, it gives CASSIDASGAYEQYF.

Remarks on this clone: The same CDR3 can be traced to other DNA sequences in this sample. The chain joins TRBV4-3 to TRBJ1-5; D ambiguous. CDR3 size: 16 residues. Trimming pared 0 bases from V and 0 bases from J, leaving 9 bases between. CDR1 LGHNA and CDR2 YSLEER come from the germline V gene. Here the CDR3 reads CASSQDRSYSNQPQHF. The CDR3 nucleotides are TGCGCCAGCAGCCAAGATCGCAGTTATAGCAATCAGCCCCAGCATTTT.

For the CDR3, the DNA is TGTGCCAGCAGCCAAGGCGGCAGGGACCCTCATCCCCATCCATCTGGGGCCAACGTCCTGACTTTC. This encodes CASSQGGRDPHPHPSGANVLTF. V is TRBV4-2 and J is TRBJ2-6; either TRBD1 or TRBD2 may supply D (5 bases each). Deletions cut 1 base from V and 1 base from J, with 26 bases between. The CDR3 covers 22 residues. CDR1 LGHNA and CDR2 YNFKEQ come from the germline V gene.

J is TRBJ2-5 and V is TRBV19; possible D gene TRBD1, 6 bases. The germline V and J ends were trimmed by 5 bases and 0 bases, with 13 bases remaining between them. The V gene's germline CDR1 is LNHDA and CDR2 SQIVND (reference sequence). The CDR3 is made up of 15 amino acids. DNA of the CDR3: TGTGCCAGTAGTGCCGGACAGATGTACCAAGAGACCCAGTACTTC. Protein sequence: CASSAGQMYQETQYF. The whole variable domain, filled in from reference TRBV19 and TRBJ2-5, reads DGGITQSPKYLFRKEGQNVTLSCEQNLNHDAMYWYRQDPGQGLRLIYYSQIVNDFQKGDIAEGYSVSREKKESFPLTVTSAQKNPTAFYLCASSAGQMYQETQYFGPGTRLLVL.

The rearrangement uses TRBV27 and TRBJ2-1; maybe TRBD2 (6 bases). Germline values: CDR1 MNHEY, CDR2 SMNVEV (reference sequence). V shed 6 bases and J shed 5 bases, with 14 bases lying between them. This CDR3 region has 14 residues. CDR3 coding DNA: TGTGCCAGCAGGGTGGTTAGGGAGGACAATGAGCAGTTCTTC. It codes for CASRVVREDNEQFF.

The chain joins TRBV19 to TRBJ1-1; 7 nucleotides match TRBD1. CDR3 length: 13 residues. The germline V gene encodes CDR1 LNHDA and CDR2 SQIVND (reference sequence). The V gene end was trimmed by 8 bases and the J gene end by 3 bases; junction bases not matched to a gene: 6. In DNA, the CDR3 is TGTGCCAGTGCCCCGACAGGGTACACTGAAGCTTTCTTT. Its protein product is CASAPTGYTEAFF.

The V and J genes are TRBV10-2 and TRBJ2-5; no clear D. Germline V gene lookup returns CDR1 WSHSY and CDR2 SAAADI. The CDR3 has 13 residues. V gave up 3 bases and J gave up 4 bases, with 9 bases separating them. CDR3 amino acids: CASSDGRSETQYF. CDR3 DNA: TGCGCCAGCAGTGACGGCAGGTCAGAGACCCAGTACTTC.

This clone appeared a single time. The chain joins TRBV7-8 to TRBJ1-5; TRBD1 is a possible D gene (5 bases). The V and J ends lost 5 bases and 3 bases respectively, with 14 bases between them. CDR3 length: 15 residues. Germline V gene lookup returns CDR1 SGHVS and CDR2 FQNEAQ. DNA of the CDR3: TGTGCCAGCAGCCCATTGGACAAGGACAATCAGCCCCAGCATTTT. Translating gives CASSPLDKDNQPQHF.

This sequence joins TRBV2 and TRBJ2-7; D possibly corresponds to TRBD2 (5 bases). Trimming took 3 bases from V and 2 from J, leaving 11 bases between them. Germline-derived CDR1 and CDR2 are SNHLY and FYNNEI. There are 14 residues in the CDR3. CDR3 loop: CASSDSGKPYEQYF. The DNA of the CDR3 is TGTGCCAGCAGTGATTCGGGGAAACCCTACGAGCAGTACTTC.

The chain employs TRBV19 and TRBJ2-5; TRBD2 agrees at 12 bases. V trimming: 3 bases; J trimming: 3 bases; junction bases outside the gene matches: 2. Germline V gene sequence: CDR1 LNHDA, CDR2 SQIVND (reference sequence). The CDR3 is made up of 15 amino acids. The CDR3 nucleotides read TGTGCCAGTAGTATGTGGACTAGCGGGAAAGAGACCCAGTACTTC. Its protein is CASSMWTSGKETQYF. The full variable domain, completed using reference TRBV19 and TRBJ2-5, is DGGITQSPKYLFRKEGQNVTLSCEQNLNHDAMYWYRQDPGQGLRLIYYSQIVNDFQKGDIAEGYSVSREKKESFPLTVTSAQKNPTAFYLCASSMWTSGKETQYFGPGTRLLVL.

This clone has a handful of counts. The chain is built from TRBV6-5 and TRBJ1-2; possible D gene TRBD1, 6 bases. CDR3 length: 14 residues. The germline gives CDR1 MNHEY, CDR2 SVGAGI. V was shortened by 7 bases and J by 4 bases, with 16 bases between the two germline ends. In nucleotides, the CDR3 is TGTGCCAGCATCCAATCCGGGGGGGCCTATGGCTACACCTTC. Encoded protein: CASIQSGGAYGYTF.

This sequence joins TRBV9 and TRBJ2-7, with a weak D call TRBD2 (5 bases). CDR1 is SGDLS, CDR2 YYNGEE, per germline. V was clipped by 0 bases and J by 5 bases, with 15 bases between them. This CDR3 is 15 amino acids long. CDR3 residues: CASSVGADPRNEQYF. CDR3 bases: TGTGCCAGCAGCGTAGGAGCGGACCCCCGGAACGAGCAGTACTTC.

The J gene is TRBJ2-2, the V gene TRBV21-1; the table's D gene call, TRBD1, was not cross checked with the DNA. TRBV21-1 is given as a pseudogene. The CDR3 has 18 residues. The CDR3 is CASSKKAGGSSNTGELFF. The CDR3, as DNA: TGTGCCAGCAGCAAAAAGGCAGGGGGGAGCTCGAACACCGGGGAGCTGTTTTTT.

V and J are TRBV4-3 and TRBJ1-1; the D is unclear. The CDR3 spans 17 residues. Germline V gives CDR1 LGHNA, CDR2 YSLEER. The ends were cut back, 4 bases at V and 1 base at J, with 19 bases in the middle. The CDR3 loop reads CASSRLMMKTANTEAFF. The CDR3 region has the DNA TGCGCCAGCAGCCGGCTCATGATGAAGACGGCGAACACTGAAGCTTTCTTT.

This chain connects TRBV15 to TRBJ2-3, with 8 positions matching TRBD1. This CDR3 comprises 16 residues. Trimming removed 4 bases from V and 4 bases from J; junction bases left unmatched: 10. Germline V CDR1 and CDR2: LNHNV, YYDKDF (reference sequence). CDR3 protein: CATSTGQGGWADTQYF. DNA for the CDR3: TGTGCCACCAGCACCGGACAGGGCGGGTGGGCAGATACGCAGTATTTT.

The V gene is TRBV27, the J gene TRBJ2-3, with 8 bases fitting TRBD1. V dropped 0 bases and J dropped 4; count of bases not matched to a gene: 0. The CDR3 consists of 14 residues. CDR1 MNHEY and CDR2 SMNVEV come from the germline V gene (reference sequence). CDR3 residues: CASSLSTGADTQYF. CDR3 in DNA: TGTGCCAGCAGTTTATCGACAGGGGCAGATACGCAGTATTTT.

This chain joins TRBV27 and TRBJ2-1; D may be TRBD1 or TRBD2 (6 bases each). Looked up from germline, CDR1 is MNHEY and CDR2 is SMNVEV (reference sequence). This CDR3 is built from 20 residues. Trimming pared 2 bases from V and 4 bases from J, leaving 27 bases between. Written as DNA, the CDR3 is TGTGCCAGCAGTTTACCCCCTAATTCTTGGGGAGGACAGTCTTACAATGAGCAGTTCTTC. Protein: CASSLPPNSWGGQSYNEQFF.

The chain employs TRBV27 and TRBJ2-7; possibly TRBD1 for D (5 bases). The CDR3 extends over 13 amino acids. V was shortened by 2 bases and J by 3 bases, with 8 bases between the two germline ends. Per the germline V gene, CDR1 is MNHEY and CDR2 is SMNVEV (reference sequence). The CDR3 region has the DNA TGTGCCAGCAGTTTACAGGGCAACTACGAGCAGTACTTC. Translating gives CASSLQGNYEQYF.

The chain joins TRBV7-6 to TRBJ2-6, with no clear D. Germline CDR1 is SGHVS and CDR2 is FNYEAQ. V gave up 5 bases and J gave up 5 bases, with 19 bases separating them. The CDR3 spans 17 residues. DNA for the CDR3: TGTGCCAGCAGCCCCATGGAGACTCACTTTCGGGCCAACGTCCTGACTTTC. Translated, it gives CASSPMETHFRANVLTF.

A note on this clone: The same CDR3 also results from other DNA sequences found in this sample. The chain is built from TRBV7-9 and TRBJ1-2, with D hard to call. This CDR3 contains 14 residues. Germline CDR1 and CDR2: SEHNR and FQNEAQ (reference sequence). V lost 0 bases and J 4 bases, leaving 9 bases between the germline ends. CDR3 sequence: CASSLAGQSYGYTF. CDR3 DNA: TGTGCCAGCAGCTTAGCGGGCCAGTCCTATGGCTACACCTTC.

The V and J genes are TRBV27 and TRBJ1-1; TRBD1 matches at 8 bases. The ends lost 2 bases at V and 1 base at J; junction bases unmatched: 21. The CDR3 sequence is 21 residues long. Germline V lookup: CDR1 MNHEY, CDR2 SMNVEV (reference sequence). CDR3: CASSLKVRPGGRYDKNTEAFF. In DNA form, the CDR3 reads TGTGCCAGCAGTTTAAAAGTTAGGCCAGGGGGCAGATATGACAAGAACACTGAAGCTTTCTTT.

The chain couples TRBV7-9 to TRBJ2-1; D not certain. The germline V gene has CDR1 SEHNR and CDR2 FQNEAQ (reference sequence). The CDR3 is 14 residues long. Trimming stripped 10 bases from V and 6 bases from J, with 19 bases between. CDR3 residues: CAIPLVARTNEQFF. The CDR3 DNA reads as TGTGCCATTCCCCTGGTGGCGAGAACCAATGAGCAGTTCTTC.

The rearrangement joins TRBV5-1 to TRBJ2-7; no definite D call. The CDR3 loop spans 15 amino acids. The germline V and J ends were trimmed by 1 base and 1 base, with 12 bases remaining between them. Germline V gene lookup returns CDR1 SGHRS and CDR2 YFSETQ. In DNA, the CDR3 is TGCGCCAGCAGCTTGATGGACGGTATTTCCTACGAGCAGTACTTC. It yields the protein CASSLMDGISYEQYF.